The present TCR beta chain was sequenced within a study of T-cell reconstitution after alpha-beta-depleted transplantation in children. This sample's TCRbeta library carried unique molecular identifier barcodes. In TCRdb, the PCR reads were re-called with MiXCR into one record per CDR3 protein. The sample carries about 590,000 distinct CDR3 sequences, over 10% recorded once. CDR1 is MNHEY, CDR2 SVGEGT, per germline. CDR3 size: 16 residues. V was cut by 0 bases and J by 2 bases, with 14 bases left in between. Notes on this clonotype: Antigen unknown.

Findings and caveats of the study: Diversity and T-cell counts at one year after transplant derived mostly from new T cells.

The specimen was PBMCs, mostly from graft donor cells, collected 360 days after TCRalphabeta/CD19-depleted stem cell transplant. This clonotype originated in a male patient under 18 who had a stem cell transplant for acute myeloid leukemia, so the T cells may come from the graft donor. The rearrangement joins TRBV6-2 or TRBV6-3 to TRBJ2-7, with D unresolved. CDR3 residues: CASSYSFGQRTYEQYF. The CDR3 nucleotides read TGTGCCAGCAGTTACTCGTTCGGGCAGAGGACCTACGAGCAGTACTTC.